By its share, the clone carrying this TCR beta chain is medium-sized (0.01 to 0.1%). Its matching antigen is unknown. The ends lost 6 bases at V and 5 bases at J; junction bases unmatched: 10. Germline V CDR1 and CDR2: SGHTA, FQGNSA. The CDR3 is 15 residues long. The table came from immunoSEQ multiplex PCR; TCRdb's copy has only in-frame clones and leaves some out. The sample comprises some 7,300 clones, 40% to 55% of which are singletons, and approximately 26% rests with the top ten. The data belong to a study of neoadjuvant anti-PD-1 for oral cavity cancer. Study conclusions and caveats: Post-treatment tumors with larger preexisting clones showed more shrinkage.

The receptor was isolated from a person between 35 and 79 years old with oral cavity squamous cell carcinoma. The starting material was tumor tissue, obtained before nivolumab (anti-PD-1) treatment. J is TRBJ2-1 and V is TRBV7-2, with TRBD1 matching over 7 bases. The CDR3 nucleotides are TGTGCCAGCAGATCAGGGGGTGGTCAGGACAATGAGCAGTTCTTC. Translated, it gives CASRSGGGQDNEQFF.